These 22 T cell receptor beta chains originate from one sample sequenced in a study of cytomegalovirus exposure and HLA in healthy donors listed by TCRdb under 2017. Receptors were amplified or captured by the immunoSEQ multiplex PCR assay. For the multiplex PCR, a mixture combining 60 forward primers for TCR Vbeta segments and 13 reverse primers for TCR Jbeta segments was used. TCRdb retrieved this table from immuneACCESS and kept in-frame rearrangements only. Not all clones are present; in checked studies, unresolved V genes account for under half, and no reason is known for the remainder. Counted in this sample were 150,000 to 200,000 clones; roughly 72% of them appeared once. The ten largest make up around 1.9% of the sample. The sample was PBMCs. The receptors were sampled from a woman between 25 and 40 years old in good health and CMV-seropositive.

This chain uses TRBV29-1 with TRBJ1-2, with D possibly being TRBD1 (6 bases). Germline CDR1 and CDR2: SQVTM and ANQGSEA. With 6 bases removed from V and 7 bases from J, the gap between germline ends came to 15 bases. The CDR3 runs 12 residues. This chain's CDR3 is CSVTQGSSGYTF. CDR3 sequence (DNA): TGCAGCGTGACCCAGGGGAGCAGTGGCTACACCTTC.

This clone has only a few counts. The chain combines TRBV19 with TRBJ1-5; no clear D. Trimming pared 0 bases from V and 6 bases from J, leaving 9 bases between. CDR1 is LNHDA, CDR2 SQIVND, per germline (reference sequence). This CDR3 comprises 14 residues. CDR3 loop: CASSIEPGTQPQHF. The CDR3 DNA reads TGTGCCAGTAGTATAGAACCGGGAACTCAGCCCCAGCATTTT. The entire variable domain, with the rest obtained from reference TRBV19 and TRBJ1-5, is as follows: DGGITQSPKYLFRKEGQNVTLSCEQNLNHDAMYWYRQDPGQGLRLIYYSQIVNDFQKGDIAEGYSVSREKKESFPLTVTSAQKNPTAFYLCASSIEPGTQPQHFGDGTRLSIL.

The chain uses TRBV6-5 and TRBJ1-5, with TRBD1 matching 11 bases. The junction had 1 base not matched to a gene; V was cut back by 0 bases and J by 6 bases. CDR3 length: 15 amino acids. In germline, CDR1 is MNHEY, CDR2 SVGAGI. The CDR3 DNA sequence: TGTGCCAGCAGTTACTCGGGGACAGGGGGTCAGCCCCAGCATTTT. This codes for CASSYSGTGGQPQHF.

This rearrangement joins TRBV28 to TRBJ1-3; 7 positions agree with TRBD1. This CDR3 is built from 13 residues. Per the germline V gene, CDR1 is MDHEN and CDR2 is SYDVKM. With 8 bases clipped from V and 0 bases from J, the junction kept 1 base outside the gene matches. The CDR3, as DNA: TGTGCCAGCGGACAGGTCTCTGGAAACACCATATATTTT. It specifies CASGQVSGNTIYF. Using reference TRBV28 and TRBJ1-3 for the parts outside the CDR3, the full variable domain is DVKVTQSSRYLVKRTGEKVFLECVQDMDHENMFWYRQDPGLGLRLIYFSYDVKMKEKGDIPEGYSVSREKKERFSLILESASTNQTSMYLCASGQVSGNTIYFGEGSWLTVV.

J is TRBJ1-2 and V is TRBV7-2, with 7 bases lining up with TRBD1. The CDR3 sequence is 14 residues long. The V segment lost 1 base and the J segment 8 bases; nucleotides outside the gene matches: 7. Germline-derived CDR1 and CDR2 are SGHTA and FQGNSA. The CDR3 DNA sequence: TGTGCCAGCAGCTTAGTCGAGAGGGGGCGCGGCTACACCTTC. This encodes CASSLVERGRGYTF.

V gene TRBV19 combines with J gene TRBJ1-2, with TRBD1 matching 7 bases. Germline-derived CDR1 and CDR2 are LNHDA and SQIVND (reference sequence). This CDR3 is 15 amino acids long. The junction had 12 bases not matched to a gene; V was cut back by 8 bases and J by 3 bases. CDR3 sequence (DNA): TGTGCCAGTTTTACCTGGACAGGAAAATACTATGGCTACACCTTC. It translates to CASFTWTGKYYGYTF.

This chain uses TRBV19 with TRBJ1-5; TRBD1 agrees at 8 bases. Germline CDR1 reads LNHDA; CDR2 reads SQIVND (reference sequence). V lost 5 bases and J lost 6; bases outside the gene matches: 15. The CDR3 loop spans 17 amino acids. DNA for the CDR3: TGTGCCAGTAGTTTTCCCCCGACAGGGGCCGGGGGTCAGCCCCAGCATTTT. Residues: CASSFPPTGAGGQPQHF.

In its sample, this clone was seen a few times. V usage is TRBV27 and J usage is TRBJ2-5; maybe TRBD1 (6 bases). The CDR3 has 15 residues. V shed 1 base and J shed 1 base, with 10 bases lying between them. Per the germline V gene, CDR1 is MNHEY and CDR2 is SMNVEV (reference sequence). The CDR3 region has the DNA TGTGCCAGCAGTTTATATGGGGACATCCAAGAGACCCAGTACTTC. As protein: CASSLYGDIQETQYF.

The chain is built from TRBV7-9 and TRBJ1-1; 9 nucleotides match TRBD1. This CDR3 is 19 amino acids long. The V gene's germline CDR1 is SEHNR and CDR2 FQNEAQ (reference sequence). V lost 3 bases, J lost 5 bases, and 19 bases stayed unmatched. DNA of the CDR3: TGTGCCAGCAGCTTTAGGATGGGGGTATCGGGGACAGGGAAAACTGAAGCTTTCTTT. Translation: CASSFRMGVSGTGKTEAFF. Looking up the rest from reference TRBV7-9 and TRBJ1-1 gives the full variable domain: DTGVSQNPRHKITKRGQNVTFRCDPISEHNRLYWYRQTLGQGPEFLTYFQNEAQLEKSRLLSDRFSAERPKGSFSTLEIQRTEQGDSAMYLCASSFRMGVSGTGKTEAFFGQGTRLTVV.

The CDR3 DNA reads TGTGCCATCAGTGATTCCCCTTTCGGCTACACCTTC. This sequence encodes CAISDSPFGYTF. The chain has TRBV10-3 and TRBJ1-2; D is unclear. The V end was cut by 3 bases, the J end by 8 bases, with 10 bases between. Germline V gene data show CDR1 as ENHRY and CDR2 as SYGVKD. This CDR3 spans 12 amino acids.

The V gene is TRBV7-2, the J gene TRBJ1-1; D unclear. Germline-derived CDR1 and CDR2 are SGHTA and FQGNSA. The CDR3 spans 12 residues. Trimming took off 1 base at V and 5 bases at J, with 5 bases between the two ends. DNA for the CDR3: TGTGCCAGCAGCTTAGACCAGACTGAAGCTTTCTTT. Its translation is CASSLDQTEAFF.

The V and J genes are TRBV6-5 and TRBJ1-2, with TRBD1 matching 8 bases. Trimming removed 5 bases from V and 6 bases from J; junction bases left unmatched: 5. CDR3 length: 13 residues. Per germline, CDR1 MNHEY and CDR2 SVGAGI. CDR3 DNA: TGTGCCAGCAGTAGACCGACAGGGGATGGCTACACCTTC. Translating gives CASSRPTGDGYTF.

The chain carries TRBV14 and TRBJ1-4; possibly TRBD1 for D (6 bases). V was trimmed by 10 bases and J by 5 bases, leaving 14 bases between them. In germline, CDR1 is SGHDN, CDR2 FVKESK. This CDR3 has 13 amino acids. In nucleotides, the CDR3 is TGTGCCACCAACAGGGCAGGAAATGAAAAACTGTTTTTT. It codes for CATNRAGNEKLFF. The whole variable domain, remainder taken from reference TRBV14 and TRBJ1-4, is EAGVTQFPSHSVIEKGQTVTLRCDPISGHDNLYWYRRVMGKEIKFLLHFVKESKQDESGMPNNRFLAERTGGTYSTLKVQPAELEDSGVYFCATNRAGNEKLFFGSGTQLSVL.

This clone was detected a few times. The CDR3 region has the DNA TGCGCCAGCAGCCCGGATACAGGGCGGGACACTGAAGCTTTCTTT. It is translated as CASSPDTGRDTEAFF. The chain links TRBV5-1 to TRBJ1-1; D may be TRBD1 (6 bases). The CDR3 consists of 15 residues. V shed 4 bases and J shed 3 bases, with 16 bases lying between them. The germline gives CDR1 SGHRS, CDR2 YFSETQ.

This chain joins TRBV6-1 and TRBJ1-5; tentative D call: TRBD1 (5 bases). CDR3 size: 14 residues. Trimming left V 2 bases short and J 4 bases short, with 9 bases between. The germline V gene has CDR1 MNHNS and CDR2 SASEGT. DNA of the CDR3: TGTGCCAGCAGTGAACAGAAGGGGAATCAGCCCCAGCATTTT. Encoded protein: CASSEQKGNQPQHF.

This clone was observed once. The chain joins TRBV4-3 to TRBJ1-4; TRBD1 matches at 9 bases. CDR1 LGHNA and CDR2 YSLEER come from the germline V gene. V dropped 4 bases and J dropped 3; count of bases not matched to a gene: 6. The CDR3 consists of 16 residues. As DNA, the CDR3 is TGCGCCAGCAGCCCGGGACAGGGAAGGGCTAATGAAAAACTGTTTTTT. The encoded protein is CASSPGQGRANEKLFF.

The CDR3 here is CASKDAGTNEKLFF. The CDR3 DNA reads TGTGCCAGTAAAGACGCAGGGACTAATGAAAAACTGTTTTTT. The genes are TRBV28 and TRBJ1-4, with D maybe TRBD1 (5 bases). Trimming took off 9 bases at V and 2 bases at J, with 13 bases between the two ends. Germline values: CDR1 MDHEN, CDR2 SYDVKM. CDR3 size: 14 residues. Full variable domain (outside the CDR3, taken from reference TRBV28 and TRBJ1-4): DVKVTQSSRYLVKRTGEKVFLECVQDMDHENMFWYRQDPGLGLRLIYFSYDVKMKEKGDIPEGYSVSREKKERFSLILESASTNQTSMYLCASKDAGTNEKLFFGSGTQLSVL.

This chain joins TRBV29-1 and TRBJ1-2, with D maybe TRBD1 (6 bases). Trimming stripped 5 bases from V and 1 base from J, with 8 bases between. The CDR3 runs to 12 residues. Germline V lookup: CDR1 SQVTM, CDR2 ANQGSEA. In DNA form, the CDR3 reads TGCAGCGTTCCGGGACATAACTATGGCTACACCTTC. Translated, it gives CSVPGHNYGYTF.

V and J are TRBV5-6 and TRBJ1-3; D is undetermined. Germline loops: CDR1 SGHDT, CDR2 YYEEEE. Trimming shortened V by 3 bases and J by 3 bases, and 13 bases separated the two germline ends. The CDR3 is 15 residues long. The CDR3 nucleotides read TGTGCCAGCAGCTATGGATGGGAGTTTGGAAACACCATATATTTT. Translated: CASSYGWEFGNTIYF.

This clone was picked up a small number of times. The V call is TRBV7-8, the J call TRBJ2-7; 11 nucleotides agree with TRBD2. Germline V gives CDR1 SGHVS, CDR2 FQNEAQ. The CDR3 loop spans 14 amino acids. V trimming: 4 bases; J trimming: 1 base; junction bases outside the gene matches: 0. The CDR3 DNA reads TGTGCCAGCAGCTCTAGCGGGAGGTCCTACGAGCAGTACTTC. It codes for CASSSSGRSYEQYF. The variable domain in full, with the rest retrieved from reference TRBV7-8 and TRBJ2-7, is GAGVSQSPRYKVAKRGQDVALRCDPISGHVSLFWYQQALGQGPEFLTYFQNEAQLDKSGLPSDRFFAERPEGSVSTLKIQRTQQEDSAVYLCASSSSGRSYEQYFGPGTRLTVT.

J is TRBJ1-2 and V is TRBV6-5; D uncertain. V was shortened by 0 bases and J by 1 base, with 6 bases between the two germline ends. Per the germline V gene, CDR1 is MNHEY and CDR2 is SVGAGI. The CDR3 extends over 14 amino acids. The CDR3 coding sequence is TGTGCCAGCAGTTACTCTCTAGATAACTATGGCTACACCTTC. Its protein is CASSYSLDNYGYTF.

This clone was observed a single time. This chain connects TRBV7-8 to TRBJ1-1, with D maybe TRBD1 (5 bases). Looked up from germline, CDR1 is SGHVS and CDR2 is FQNEAQ. The CDR3 spans 13 residues. Trimming cost V 0 bases and J 7 bases, with 9 bases left between them. CDR3 sequence: CASSLAGVNEAFF. The CDR3 DNA reads TGTGCCAGCAGCTTAGCAGGGGTCAATGAAGCTTTCTTT.